This passage covers 14 T cell receptor beta chains from one sample sequenced in a study of cytomegalovirus exposure and HLA in healthy donors. Both 60 Vbeta primers and 13 Jbeta primers went into the PCR. The assay was immunoSEQ multiplex PCR, and TCRdb's table has in-frame clones only and misses some. The profile shows approximately 180,000 clones, approximately 85% of them singletons. Sequencing was done on a sample of PBMCs. Source of these receptors: a girl aged 10 to 17 in good health and CMV-seropositive.

The chain has TRBV27 and TRBJ2-5; TRBD1 matches at 10 bases. The ends lost 0 bases at V and 5 bases at J; junction bases unmatched: 6. Looked up from germline, CDR1 is MNHEY and CDR2 is SMNVEV (reference sequence). The CDR3 spans 16 residues. CDR3 in DNA: TGTGCCAGCAGTTTATCTGCTGACAGGGGGCTGGAGACCCAGTACTTC. It specifies CASSLSADRGLETQYF.

V is TRBV4-1 and J is TRBJ2-2, with TRBD2 matching 11 bases. The V gene end was trimmed by 1 base and the J gene end by 7 bases; junction bases not matched to a gene: 5. CDR3 length: 16 amino acids. Germline V gene lookup returns CDR1 MGHRA and CDR2 YSYEKL. The CDR3 nucleotides are TGCGCCAGCAGCCAAGGCCCCCTAGCGGGGGGCGGGGAGCTGTTTTTT. Its translation is CASSQGPLAGGGELFF.

This clone is a singleton in its sample. This chain uses TRBV6-1 with TRBJ1-1, with a possible D match to TRBD1 (6 bases). The CDR3 contains 14 residues. V lost 6 bases and J 3 bases, leaving 14 bases between the germline ends. The germline gives CDR1 MNHNS, CDR2 SASEGT. The DNA of the CDR3 is TGTGCCAGCAGGGCGGCAGGGGATTACACTGAAGCTTTCTTT. It specifies CASRAAGDYTEAFF.

The chain employs TRBV6-1 and TRBJ1-2; D might be TRBD1 (6 bases). The length of the CDR3 is 10 residues. Germline values: CDR1 MNHNS, CDR2 SASEGT. V lost 5 bases, J lost 9 bases, and 7 bases lay in between. The CDR3 DNA is TGTGCCAGCAGTCAGGGGAGCTACACCTTC. This gives the protein CASSQGSYTF.

This sequence joins TRBV6-5 and TRBJ2-1; TRBD1 matches 7 bases. Trimming at V came to 6 bases and at J to 6 bases, leaving 11 bases not matched to a gene. The germline V gene encodes CDR1 MNHEY and CDR2 SVGAGI. This CDR3 has 15 amino acids. The DNA of the CDR3 is TGTGCCAGCAGACGAAACAGGGGCCCCAGCAATGAGCAGTTCTTC. It yields the protein CASRRNRGPSNEQFF.

This clone has a single count. The chain couples TRBV7-2 to TRBJ1-1; a weak D match, TRBD1 (6 bases). This CDR3 has 15 amino acids. Germline V gene sequence: CDR1 SGHTA, CDR2 FQGNSA. Between the trimmed V and J ends, which lost 5 bases and 5 bases, there was a span of 18 bases. CDR3 sequence reads: CASSPNRDLRTEAFF. CDR3 coding DNA: TGTGCCAGCAGCCCGAACAGGGACCTTAGGACTGAAGCTTTCTTT.

The chain links TRBV9 to TRBJ2-1, with 7 bases that match TRBD2. V was pared by 4 bases and J by 2 bases, with 3 bases of the junction left unmatched. This CDR3 comprises 14 residues. The germline gives CDR1 SGDLS, CDR2 YYNGEE. CDR3 nucleotides: TGTGCCAGCAGCCCTAGCGGAGCCTACAATGAGCAGTTCTTC. Amino acids: CASSPSGAYNEQFF.

V is TRBV2 and J is TRBJ2-7; TRBD2 matches at 9 bases. In germline, CDR1 is SNHLY, CDR2 FYNNEI. With 1 base clipped from V and 6 bases from J, the junction kept 13 bases outside the gene matches. CDR3 length: 17 amino acids. DNA for the CDR3: TGTGCCAGCAGTGAAGGAAGGCTAGCGGGGAGGGGAACCGAGCAGTACTTC. Translated: CASSEGRLAGRGTEQYF.

The chain recombines TRBV27 with TRBJ1-6, with a tentative D call TRBD1 (5 bases). Per the germline V gene, CDR1 is MNHEY and CDR2 is SMNVEV (reference sequence). The CDR3 is made up of 16 amino acids. The V gene lost 9 bases and the J gene lost 7 bases, with 22 bases spanning the gap. The CDR3 DNA sequence: TGTGCCAGGGGGTTCATCGGGGGGGAAATCAATTCACCCCTCCACTTT. Translating it yields CARGFIGGEINSPLHF.

V and J are TRBV5-6 and TRBJ2-7; 8 positions match TRBD1. With V trimmed by 4 bases and J by 2 bases, 11 bases remained unmatched. The CDR3 is 16 residues long. Germline V CDR1 and CDR2: SGHDT, YYEEEE. The CDR3 spells CASSVPGTGRTYEQYF. CDR3 DNA: TGTGCCAGCAGCGTCCCCGGGACAGGTAGAACCTACGAGCAGTACTTC.

This chain uses TRBV5-1 with TRBJ1-2; the D is unclear. CDR1 and CDR2 from the germline V gene are SGHRS and YFSETQ. This CDR3 comprises 13 residues. V was cut by 3 bases and J by 4 bases, with 10 bases left in between. In nucleotides, the CDR3 is TGCGCCAGCAGCTCAGAGGGAATCTATGGCTACACCTTC. Its protein product is CASSSEGIYGYTF.

J is TRBJ1-2 and V is TRBV5-6; TRBD1 might be the D (5 bases). V gave up 0 bases and J gave up 5 bases, with 11 bases separating them. Germline V lookup: CDR1 SGHDT, CDR2 YYEEEE. This CDR3 contains 14 residues. CDR3 DNA sequence: TGTGCCAGCAGCTTGGGACAGACCATGTATGGCTACACCTTC. Residues: CASSLGQTMYGYTF.

This chain joins TRBV2 and TRBJ2-3; TRBD2 matches 10 bases. V dropped 4 bases and J dropped 0; count of bases not matched to a gene: 1. CDR1 SNHLY and CDR2 FYNNEI come from the germline V gene. This CDR3 is 15 amino acids long. CDR3: CASSVTSGSTDTQYF. The CDR3, as DNA: TGTGCCAGCAGTGTGACTAGCGGGAGCACAGATACGCAGTATTTT. Looking up the rest from reference TRBV2 and TRBJ2-3 gives the full variable domain: EPEVTQTPSHQVTQMGQEVILRCVPISNHLYFYWYRQILGQKVEFLVSFYNNEISEKSEIFDDQFSVERPDGSNFTLKIRSTKLEDSAMYFCASSVTSGSTDTQYFGPGTRLTVL.

The chain recombines TRBV19 with TRBJ1-4, with D tentatively TRBD1 (6 bases). The germline V and J ends were trimmed by 9 bases and 2 bases, with 16 bases remaining between them. The germline V gene encodes CDR1 LNHDA and CDR2 SQIVND (reference sequence). This CDR3 has 15 amino acids. The CDR3 DNA follows: TGTGCCAGCTGCCGCCCAGGGGCGACTAATGAAAAACTGTTTTTT. Protein sequence: CASCRPGATNEKLFF.